This TCR beta chain came from a study of blood T cell repertoires in COVID-19. Study summary: T cells, B-cell-depleted T cells, or PBMCs supplied cDNA or gDNA.

Sequenced by immunoSEQ multiplex PCR; TCRdb stores in-frame clones only, minus some. This sample has some 90,000 clones, with approximately 89% found just once. Germline assignment: CDR1 KGHDR and CDR2 SFDVKD. Trimming at V came to 2 bases and at J to 1 base, leaving 14 bases not matched to a gene. CDR3 length equals 19 residues. The V gene is TRBV24-1, the J gene TRBJ2-5, with 8 positions matching TRBD1. Material for sequencing was peripheral blood. This clonotype was sampled from a woman older than 75 with active COVID-19. CDR3: CATSDSQFRGPHPQETQYF. In DNA, the CDR3 is TGTGCCACCAGTGATTCCCAATTCAGGGGGCCCCACCCCCAAGAGACCCAGTACTTC.